These 19 T cell receptor beta chains originate from one sample sequenced in a study of T cells in Graves' hyperthyroidism and ophthalmopathy. RNA transcripts provided the source from which TCR beta CDR3 regions were amplified. Initially, a first-round RT-PCR of the TCR CDR3 employed the HTBI primer set. TCRdb processed the multiplex PCR reads anew with MiXCR; each CDR3 protein has one entry. The table lists about 400,000 distinct CDR3 sequences, about 14% of them singletons, with around 27% in the top ten. Material: blood. The receptor source for this set is a man over 45 with Graves' ophthalmopathy.

This clonotype was counted a few times. J is TRBJ1-6 and V is TRBV27; D is perhaps TRBD1 (6 bases). CDR3 length equals 15 residues. Germline lookup yields CDR1 MNHEY and CDR2 SMNVEV (reference sequence). The ends were cut back, 3 bases at V and 6 bases at J, with 12 bases in the middle. CDR3 nucleotides: TGTGCCAGCAGTTTTCAGGGGTTTCGTAATTCACCCCTCCACTTT. This encodes CASSFQGFRNSPLHF.

DNA for the CDR3: TGTGCCAGCAGCTTGACTTCCGGGACTAGCGTCCACGAGCAGTACTTC. Encoded protein: CASSLTSGTSVHEQYF. V usage is TRBV7-9 and J usage is TRBJ2-7; 10 bases line up with TRBD2. The CDR3 contains 16 residues. Per the germline V gene, CDR1 is SEHNR and CDR2 is FQNEAQ (reference sequence). V shed 3 bases and J 5 bases; nucleotides not matched to a gene: 10.

This clonotype was counted between two and nine times. The chain recombines TRBV19 with TRBJ1-1; tentatively, D is TRBD1 (6 bases). There are 13 residues in the CDR3. The germline gives CDR1 LNHDA, CDR2 SQIVND (reference sequence). V was shortened by 8 bases and J by 6 bases, with 16 bases between the two germline ends. The CDR3 DNA sequence: TGTGCCAGTTTCGCAGACAGGCTTCCTGAAGCTTTCTTT. Protein product: CASFADRLPEAFF.

This clonotype appeared many times. A read error may account for a junction end that differs from germline. The chain couples TRBV5-1 to TRBJ2-1, with D possibly matching TRBD1 (5 bases). The CDR3 is 11 residues long. Germline V lookup: CDR1 SGHRS, CDR2 YFSETQ. The CDR3 is CASRVNNEQFF. The CDR3 DNA reads as TGCGCGAGCAGGGTAAACAATGAGCAGTTCTTC.

At least ten counts were recorded for this clonotype. This chain connects TRBV6-1 to TRBJ2-7; TRBD1 matches 9 bases. The germline CDR1 and CDR2 sequences are MNHNS and SASEGT. The CDR3 extends over 14 amino acids. J was trimmed by 2 bases and V by 5 bases; bases with no gene match: 4. The CDR3 nucleotides are TGTGCCAGCAGTTTGGACAGGGGTCCCTACGAGCAGTACTTC. Protein sequence: CASSLDRGPYEQYF.

This clonotype has at least ten counts. This chain links TRBV20-1 with TRBJ2-7; D unresolved. There are 12 residues in the CDR3. Germline V CDR1 and CDR2: DFQATT, SNEGSKA (reference sequence). V was pared by 0 bases and J by 6 bases, with 9 bases between. The CDR3 nucleotides read TGCAGTGCTAGAGATCAGGTAGCCGAGCAGTACTTC. Protein sequence: CSARDQVAEQYF.

This clonotype has a count of ten or more. The chain carries TRBV19 and TRBJ2-1; D gene uncertain. Germline lookup yields CDR1 LNHDA and CDR2 SQIVND (reference sequence). The CDR3 is made up of 14 amino acids. Trimming stripped 6 bases from V and 6 bases from J, with 15 bases between. The CDR3 DNA follows: TGTGCCAGTAGAACTGTCGGAATTGGCAATGAGCAGTTCTTC. The encoded protein is CASRTVGIGNEQFF.

This chain uses TRBV9 with TRBJ2-1; tentative D call: TRBD2 (5 bases). The CDR3 covers 16 residues. Trimming removed 3 bases at V and 8 bases at J, with 21 bases between. CDR1 is SGDLS and CDR2 is YYNGEE in the germline V gene. CDR3 amino acids: CASSAQAGAGVHEQFF. In DNA, the CDR3 is TGTGCCAGCAGCGCCCAGGCAGGAGCCGGGGTCCATGAGCAGTTCTTC.

This clonotype was seen more than once but under ten times. The chain recombines TRBV20-1 with TRBJ1-5, with unresolved D. Germline V gene lookup returns CDR1 DFQATT and CDR2 SNEGSKA (reference sequence). Trimming left V 3 bases short and J 5 bases short, with 14 bases between. CDR3 length: 14 residues. The CDR3 DNA sequence: TGCAGTGCTAGGTCGGCAGGTCTTTATCAGCCCCAGCATTTT. Translated: CSARSAGLYQPQHF.

The chain has TRBV4-2 and TRBJ2-1; 7 positions match TRBD2. Germline V gene data show CDR1 as LGHNA and CDR2 as YNFKEQ. There are 15 residues in the CDR3. J gave up 4 bases and V 3 bases, and 6 bases lay outside the gene matches. The CDR3 loop reads CASSQGAGTYNEQFF. The CDR3 bases are TGTGCCAGCAGCCAGGGAGCGGGAACTTACAATGAGCAGTTCTTC.

This clonotype was recorded many times. The chain links TRBV24-1 to TRBJ1-2, with D possibly matching TRBD1 (5 bases). There are 14 residues in the CDR3. V lost 7 bases to trimming and J lost 4 bases, with 15 bases between them. Germline values: CDR1 KGHDR, CDR2 SFDVKD. As DNA, the CDR3 is TGTGCCACCAGCGGGGGACGGGGAGGCTATGGCTACACCTTC. This encodes CATSGGRGGYGYTF.

This clonotype has ten or more counts. The chain combines TRBV9 with TRBJ2-7; 9 bases fit TRBD1. The V gene's germline CDR1 is SGDLS and CDR2 YYNGEE. The CDR3 extends over 16 amino acids. V gave up 0 bases and J gave up 2 bases; unmatched junction bases: 6. CDR3 protein: CASSVDGGTGPYEQYF. In DNA form, the CDR3 reads TGTGCCAGCAGCGTAGATGGGGGGACAGGGCCCTACGAGCAGTACTTC.

The chain has TRBV14 and TRBJ1-5, with unresolved D. V was cut by 5 bases and J by 4 bases, with 9 bases left in between. Germline CDR1 SGHDN, CDR2 FVKESK. This CDR3 contains 13 residues. CDR3 in amino acids: CASSTTQNQPQHF. The CDR3 coding sequence is TGTGCCAGCAGCACTACACAAAATCAGCCCCAGCATTTT.

Ten or more counts support this clonotype. V usage is TRBV7-8 and J usage is TRBJ1-6; a possible D gene is TRBD1 (6 bases). From germline, CDR1 is SGHVS and CDR2 FQNEAQ. The CDR3 contains 15 residues. Trimming pared 5 bases from V and 7 bases from J, leaving 15 bases between. CDR3 loop: CASSLGARTNSPLHF. DNA of the CDR3: TGTGCCAGCAGCCTGGGGGCGAGGACAAATTCACCCCTCCACTTT.

A few counts support this clonotype. This chain joins TRBV10-2 and TRBJ2-7; 8 bases are shared with TRBD2. The length of the CDR3 is 13 residues. J was trimmed by 6 bases and V by 6 bases; bases with no gene match: 7. Germline CDR1 is WSHSY and CDR2 is SAAADI. CDR3 sequence: CASRTGGPGEQYF. CDR3 sequence (DNA): TGCGCCAGCAGGACGGGAGGGCCAGGCGAGCAGTACTTC.

This clonotype turned up a few times. The chain uses TRBV6-1 and TRBJ2-3; D gene uncertain. The germline V gene encodes CDR1 MNHNS and CDR2 SASEGT. This CDR3 region has 12 residues. Trimming pared 2 bases from V and 4 bases from J, leaving 4 bases between. The CDR3 region has the DNA TGTGCCAGCAGTGAAACCTCAGATACGCAGTATTTT. Its protein product is CASSETSDTQYF.

This clonotype was counted many times. This CDR3 reads CASSMNHYREGHEQYF. Written as DNA, the CDR3 is TGTGCCAGCAGTATGAACCACTACAGGGAAGGACACGAGCAGTACTTC. J is TRBJ2-7 and V is TRBV27; the D gene is possibly TRBD1 (6 bases). CDR3 size: 16 residues. Germline V gene lookup returns CDR1 MNHEY and CDR2 SMNVEV (reference sequence). V lost 5 bases to trimming and J lost 5 bases, with 22 bases between them.

This clonotype was observed a handful of times. V and J are TRBV7-2 and TRBJ2-5; D remains ambiguous. V shed 8 bases and J shed 5 bases, with 12 bases lying between them. Germline values: CDR1 SGHTA, CDR2 FQGNSA. The CDR3 is 12 residues long. CDR3: CASVWGSETQYF. The DNA of the CDR3 is TGTGCCAGCGTTTGGGGATCGGAGACCCAGTACTTC. The full variable domain, completed using reference TRBV7-2 and TRBJ2-5, is GAGVSQSPSNKVTEKGKDVELRCDPISGHTALYWYRQSLGQGLEFLIYFQGNSAPDKSGLPSDRFSAERTGGSVSTLTIQRTQQEDSAVYLCASVWGSETQYFGPGTRLLVL.

V is TRBV5-1 and J is TRBJ1-6, with a tentative D call TRBD1 (5 bases). V shed 5 bases and J shed 5 bases, with 14 bases lying between them. Germline loops: CDR1 SGHRS, CDR2 YFSETQ. The CDR3 has 15 amino acids. The CDR3: CASRLRDLNNSPLHF. CDR3 DNA sequence: TGCGCCAGCAGATTAAGGGACCTGAATAATTCACCCCTCCACTTT.